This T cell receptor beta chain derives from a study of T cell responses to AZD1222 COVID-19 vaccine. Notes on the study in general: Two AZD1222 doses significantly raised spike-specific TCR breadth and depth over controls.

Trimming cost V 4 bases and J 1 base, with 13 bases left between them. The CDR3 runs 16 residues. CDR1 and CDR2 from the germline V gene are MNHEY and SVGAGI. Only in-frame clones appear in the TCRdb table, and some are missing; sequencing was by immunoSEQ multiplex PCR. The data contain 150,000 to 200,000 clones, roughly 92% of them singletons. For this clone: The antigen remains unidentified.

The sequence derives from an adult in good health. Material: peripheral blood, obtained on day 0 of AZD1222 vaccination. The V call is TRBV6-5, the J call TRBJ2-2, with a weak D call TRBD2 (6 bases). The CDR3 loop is CASSSPGGENTGELFF. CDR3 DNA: TGTGCCAGCAGTTCCCCAGGAGGGGAGAACACCGGGGAGCTGTTTTTT.